The TCR beta chain described here comes from a study of T cell responses to AZD1222 COVID-19 vaccine. Findings of the study overall: Of spike-specific TCRs, nearly half reportedly target regions left unmutated in variants.

This table comes from immunoSEQ multiplex PCR, and its TCRdb copy is limited to in-frame clones, with some not included. There are 150,000 to 200,000 clones in the sample; over 80% occur only once, and about 3% lies in the top ten. With regard to this clone: Its specificity is unknown.

The sequence was collected from an adult in good health. The sequencing here drew on peripheral blood, taken on day 0 of MenACWY control vaccination.

The CDR3 loop is CASSLLVTASSYNEQFF. The CDR3 DNA reads as TGTGCCAGCAGCTTGTTGGTGACAGCCAGCTCCTACAATGAGCAGTTCTTC. The chain couples TRBV5-5 to TRBJ2-1; D is perhaps TRBD1 (5 bases). The germline V and J ends were trimmed by 1 base and 0 bases, with 14 bases remaining between them. This CDR3 comprises 17 residues. Germline V CDR1 and CDR2: SGHKS, YYEKEE (reference sequence).